This T cell receptor (beta chain) was observed in a study of cytomegalovirus exposure and HLA in healthy donors. Study-wide context: A data release that came early held tens of millions of unique TCRs from HLA-typed donors. Study results and caveats: The study dropped some indistinguishable V segments, TRBV6-2 and TRBV6-3 among them. The majority of CMV-associated TCR beta chains were reported as apparently HLA-restricted in a later analysis. In a later analysis, HLA-associated beta chains showed higher expansion and lower generation probabilities than comparable chains.

This clone has just a few counts. The target antigen is unknown. PCR involved 60 Vbeta and 13 Jbeta primers. Sequencing used immunoSEQ multiplex PCR; TCRdb keeps in-frame clones, though not all of them. Among about 140,000 clones, roughly four fifths were seen once, and the ten largest hold roughly 3.2%. The trim removed 1 base at V and 9 bases at J, leaving 17 bases unmatched. The CDR3 extends over 19 amino acids. The germline V gene has CDR1 SGHAT and CDR2 FQNNGV. V is TRBV11-2 and J is TRBJ2-1, with 11 nucleotides matching TRBD2. Sequenced input: PBMCs. This TCR derives from a man younger than 35 in good health and CMV-seropositive. CDR3 residues: CASSLGTSGSLGFVSEQFF. As DNA, the CDR3 is TGTGCCAGCAGCTTAGGGACTAGCGGGTCCCTGGGGTTTGTAAGTGAGCAGTTCTTC.